These 24 T cell receptor beta chains were all obtained from the same sample, sequenced in a study of blood T cell repertoires in COVID-19 (dated by TCRdb to 2019 to 2021). Library prep was done by the immunoSEQ multiplex PCR assay. Entries here come from immuneACCESS through TCRdb and include only in-frame sequences with V and J called. Some clones fail to appear in such tables; in the studies checked, an unresolved V gene covers under half of the shortfall, and the cause of the remainder is unknown. The sample table holds more than 25,000 clones, of which around 90% were seen once. Of the sample, 0.55% is held by the ten largest clones. The source material was peripheral blood. These receptors were collected from a middle-aged woman with active or convalescent COVID-19.

This clone showed up just once. This chain links TRBV9 with TRBJ1-2; 9 bases fit TRBD1. The CDR3 totals 13 residues. The V segment lost 3 bases and the J segment 3 bases; nucleotides outside the gene matches: 0. CDR1 is SGDLS and CDR2 is YYNGEE in the germline V gene. The CDR3 here is CASSGDRDYGYTF. The DNA of the CDR3 is TGTGCCAGCAGCGGGGACAGGGACTATGGCTACACCTTC.

This chain links TRBV28 with TRBJ2-7; 10 bases line up with TRBD1. Losses at the gene ends were 2 bases for V and 6 bases for J; bases not matched to a gene: 7. Looked up from germline, CDR1 is MDHEN and CDR2 is SYDVKM. This CDR3 spans 15 amino acids. Here the CDR3 reads CASSLVGQGTSEQYF. The CDR3 DNA is TGTGCCAGCAGTTTAGTGGGACAGGGGACGAGCGAGCAGTACTTC.

This chain joins TRBV24-1 and TRBJ1-1; no clear D. In germline, CDR1 is KGHDR, CDR2 SFDVKD. V was pared by 4 bases and J by 1 base, with 15 bases between. The CDR3 loop spans 16 amino acids. The CDR3 DNA sequence: TGTGCCACCAGTGACCCTCTGGGAGGGTGGAACACTGAAGCTTTCTTT. Amino acid sequence: CATSDPLGGWNTEAFF.

The V gene is TRBV2, the J gene TRBJ2-1, with TRBD1 matching 8 bases. The CDR3 sequence is 15 residues long. From germline, CDR1 is SNHLY and CDR2 FYNNEI. Losses at the gene ends were 7 bases for V and 10 bases for J; bases not matched to a gene: 15. CDR3: CASTFDRGAGREQFF. CDR3 DNA: TGTGCCAGCACCTTTGACAGGGGCGCCGGGAGAGAGCAGTTCTTC.

V is TRBV19 and J is TRBJ2-2, with D possibly matching TRBD2 (5 bases). Germline V lookup: CDR1 LNHDA, CDR2 SQIVND (reference sequence). The V and J ends lost 3 bases and 5 bases respectively, with 19 bases between them. This CDR3 is built from 17 residues. The CDR3 region has the DNA TGTGCCAGTAGTATGGGTATACTACTAGTTCGTACCGGGGAGCTGTTTTTT. It codes for CASSMGILLVRTGELFF. Full variable domain (rest looked up from reference TRBV19 and TRBJ2-2): DGGITQSPKYLFRKEGQNVTLSCEQNLNHDAMYWYRQDPGQGLRLIYYSQIVNDFQKGDIAEGYSVSREKKESFPLTVTSAQKNPTAFYLCASSMGILLVRTGELFFGEGSRLTVL.

This rearrangement joins TRBV5-1 to TRBJ2-5; tentative D call: TRBD2 (6 bases). There are 15 residues in the CDR3. V was shortened by 6 bases and J by 0 bases, with 15 bases between the two germline ends. Germline V lookup: CDR1 SGHRS, CDR2 YFSETQ. CDR3 region: CASTRTGLYQETQYF. In DNA form, the CDR3 reads TGCGCCAGCACCCGGACGGGACTCTACCAAGAGACCCAGTACTTC.

This sequence joins TRBV3-1 (or the pseudogene TRBV3-2) and TRBJ1-3, with TRBD1 as a possible D gene (5 bases). This CDR3 has 15 residues. V lost 2 bases and J lost 2, with 10 bases in between. In germline, CDR1 is LGHDT, CDR2 YNNKEL (reference sequence). The CDR3 nucleotides read TGTGCCAGCAGCCAACAGGCCAGGGCTGGAAACACCATATATTTT. Amino acid sequence: CASSQQARAGNTIYF.

The rearrangement joins TRBV19 to TRBJ2-7; possible D gene TRBD2, 6 bases. CDR1 and CDR2 (germline): LNHDA, SQIVND (reference sequence). Trimming removed 6 bases at V and 1 base at J, with 10 bases between. This CDR3 contains 13 residues. The chain's CDR3 is CASRAGTSYEQYF. The CDR3 region has the DNA TGTGCCAGTAGGGCGGGGACTTCCTACGAGCAGTACTTC.

This clone came up a few times. The chain couples TRBV7-3 to TRBJ1-1, with 9 bases fitting TRBD1. Germline lookup yields CDR1 SGHTA and CDR2 FQGTGA. The junction had 13 bases not matched to a gene; V was cut back by 5 bases and J by 3 bases. The CDR3 runs to 17 residues. CDR3 nucleotides: TGTGCCAGCAGCCCCGGACAGGGGTTTTTTGCGGACACTGAAGCTTTCTTT. This sequence encodes CASSPGQGFFADTEAFF.

The gene calls are TRBV3-1 (or the pseudogene TRBV3-2) and TRBJ1-3; no definite D call. Deletions cut 0 bases from V and 8 bases from J, with 11 bases between. Germline CDR1 and CDR2: LGHDT and YNNKEL (reference sequence). The CDR3 is made up of 14 amino acids. For the CDR3, the DNA is TGTGCCAGCAGCCAAGACAGGCTACGAGACACCATATATTTT. It codes for CASSQDRLRDTIYF.

The genes are TRBV5-8 and TRBJ2-3; 9 nucleotides align to TRBD1. CDR1 and CDR2 (germline): SGHTS, YDEGEE. This CDR3 spans 15 amino acids. With 3 bases clipped from V and 0 bases from J, the junction kept 2 bases outside the gene matches. The CDR3: CASSSGQGSTDTQYF. CDR3 nucleotide sequence: TGTGCCAGCAGCTCGGGACAGGGAAGCACAGATACGCAGTATTTT.

This clone has only a few counts. The chain combines TRBV10-2 with TRBJ1-2; TRBD1 matches at 10 bases. This CDR3 comprises 12 residues. Germline CDR1 and CDR2: WSHSY and SAAADI. J was trimmed by 12 bases and V by 0 bases; bases with no gene match: 1. CDR3 nucleotides: TGCGCCAGCAGTGAGTCGGACAGGGGGAACACCTTC. Its protein is CASSESDRGNTF.

The chain couples TRBV20-1 to TRBJ2-3; possible D gene TRBD2, 6 bases. The CDR3 totals 16 residues. Trimming pared 4 bases from V and 0 bases from J, leaving 17 bases between. Germline lookup yields CDR1 DFQATT and CDR2 SNEGSKA (reference sequence). CDR3 nucleotides: TGCAGTGCTACTGAAATGCGGGGCCCTAGCACAGATACGCAGTATTTT. This gives the protein CSATEMRGPSTDTQYF.

This clone has a single count. The chain links TRBV6-5 to TRBJ2-3; TRBD2 is a possible D gene (5 bases). This CDR3 comprises 14 residues. V lost 4 bases and J 4 bases, leaving 12 bases between the germline ends. Germline values: CDR1 MNHEY, CDR2 SVGAGI. The DNA for the CDR3 is TGTGCCAGCAGTTGGGGAGACTTGCCAGATACGCAGTATTTT. Translation gives CASSWGDLPDTQYF.

The sample holds a few counts of this clone. The J gene is TRBJ2-2, the V gene TRBV28, with TRBD2 as a possible D gene (5 bases). Trimming left V 3 bases short and J 0 bases short, with 11 bases between. Looked up from germline, CDR1 is MDHEN and CDR2 is SYDVKM. The CDR3 sequence is 16 residues long. CDR3 sequence (DNA): TGTGCCAGCAGTTTTCATGAGGGTACGAACACCGGGGAGCTGTTTTTT. It yields the protein CASSFHEGTNTGELFF. The complete variable domain, with remaining parts taken from reference TRBV28 and TRBJ2-2, reads DVKVTQSSRYLVKRTGEKVFLECVQDMDHENMFWYRQDPGLGLRLIYFSYDVKMKEKGDIPEGYSVSREKKERFSLILESASTNQTSMYLCASSFHEGTNTGELFFGEGSRLTVL.

The V and J genes are TRBV27 and TRBJ1-1; TRBD1 matches at 7 bases. The CDR3 spans 13 residues. J lost 0 bases, V lost 10 bases, and 5 bases had no gene match. The V gene's germline CDR1 is MNHEY and CDR2 SMNVEV (reference sequence). DNA for the CDR3: TGTGCCACCAGGGGGGCCCTGAACACTGAAGCTTTCTTT. This codes for CATRGALNTEAFF.

The chain couples TRBV6-5 to TRBJ2-7; 10 bases match TRBD1. The CDR3 is 14 amino acids. Germline CDR1 MNHEY, CDR2 SVGAGI. Trimming took 5 bases from V and 5 from J; bases not matched to a gene: 6. The CDR3 is CASSRDRGPHEQYF. CDR3 coding DNA: TGTGCCAGCAGTCGGGACAGGGGTCCCCACGAGCAGTACTTC.

The CDR3 loop reads CASSPGLAGYNEQFF. CDR3 nucleotides: TGCGCCAGCAGCCCAGGACTAGCGGGTTACAATGAGCAGTTCTTC. The chain joins TRBV5-1 to TRBJ2-1; 11 nucleotides match TRBD2. After removal of 4 bases from V and 4 bases from J, the junction contained 4 bases not matched to a gene. Looked up from germline, CDR1 is SGHRS and CDR2 is YFSETQ. The CDR3 has 15 amino acids.

The chain carries TRBV6-5 and TRBJ1-6; the D gene is possibly TRBD1 (5 bases). V shed 3 bases and J shed 9 bases, with 6 bases lying between them. This CDR3 comprises 12 residues. CDR1 is MNHEY, CDR2 SVGAGI, per germline. The CDR3 sequence is CASSYGASPLHF. The CDR3, as DNA: TGTGCCAGCAGTTATGGGGCTTCACCCCTCCACTTT.

The V and J genes are TRBV11-2 and TRBJ2-7; 8 nucleotides line up with TRBD2. CDR3 length: 15 amino acids. J lost 2 bases, V lost 6 bases, and 9 bases had no gene match. Germline V lookup: CDR1 SGHAT, CDR2 FQNNGV. This CDR3 reads CASRPGGYPTYEQYF. The CDR3 DNA follows: TGTGCCAGCAGGCCGGGGGGGTACCCGACCTACGAGCAGTACTTC. Full variable domain (missing parts from reference TRBV11-2 and TRBJ2-7): EAGVAQSPRYKIIEKRQSVAFWCNPISGHATLYWYQQILGQGPKLLIQFQNNGVVDDSQLPKDRFSAERLKGVDSTLKIQPAKLEDSAVYLCASRPGGYPTYEQYFGPGTRLTVT.

The genes are TRBV15 and TRBJ1-2; D gene unclear. The CDR3 runs 14 residues. The V gene lost 0 bases and the J gene lost 7 bases, with 12 bases spanning the gap. Per germline, CDR1 LNHNV and CDR2 YYDKDF (reference sequence). The CDR3 reads CATSRDVTVRGYTF. The CDR3 coding sequence is TGTGCCACCAGCAGAGATGTTACAGTCCGTGGCTACACCTTC.

This rearrangement joins TRBV19 to TRBJ2-5; 10 bases line up with TRBD2. V lost 0 bases and J lost 2; bases outside the gene matches: 0. This CDR3 comprises 15 residues. CDR1 and CDR2 (germline): LNHDA, SQIVND (reference sequence). The CDR3 is CASSIEAGGQETQYF. The DNA for the CDR3 is TGTGCCAGTAGTATAGAAGCGGGGGGGCAAGAGACCCAGTACTTC.

Worth noting for this clone: One end of the junction does not line up with germline, which may come from a read error. The chain joins TRBV4-2 to TRBJ2-1, with 13 nucleotides matching TRBD2. The CDR3 length is 15 residues. Germline V gene sequence: CDR1 LGHNA, CDR2 YNFKEQ. In nucleotides, the CDR3 is TGTGCCAGCAGCCTCCTCGGGACTAGCGGGGCCGAACGTCTCTTC. Protein product: CASSLLGTSGAERLF.

The chain uses TRBV29-1 and TRBJ1-2; TRBD1 aligns across 10 bases. The V and J ends lost 3 bases and 4 bases, in that order; junction bases with no gene match: 23. CDR3 length equals 20 residues. Germline CDR1 SQVTM, CDR2 ANQGSEA. CDR3 amino acids: CSVDRALPPPGTGAGYGYTF. The CDR3 DNA is TGCAGCGTTGACCGTGCCCTACCGCCCCCCGGGACAGGGGCTGGCTATGGCTACACCTTC. Drawing the rest from reference TRBV29-1 and TRBJ1-2, the complete variable domain is SAVISQKPSRDICQRGTSLTIQCQVDSQVTMMFWYRQQPGQSLTLIATANQGSEATYESGFVIDKFPISRPNLTFSTLTVSNMSPEDSSIYLCSVDRALPPPGTGAGYGYTFGSGTRLTVV.